This T cell receptor beta chain appears in the sequencing data of a study of cytomegalovirus exposure and HLA in healthy donors. The PCR employed 60 Vbeta primers together with 13 Jbeta primers. Clones were sequenced by immunoSEQ multiplex PCR, and TCRdb holds only the in-frame ones, with some missing. Of about 100,000 clones detected, 74% appear once; the ten largest clones hold 2.6%. The CDR3 runs 12 residues. V gave up 8 bases and J gave up 0 bases, with 8 bases separating them. The V gene's germline CDR1 is SQVTM and CDR2 ANQGSEA. The J gene is TRBJ1-3, the V gene TRBV29-1; D ambiguous. Sequences were obtained from PBMCs. The receptor was isolated from a man aged 50 to 60 in good health and CMV-seropositive. The CDR3 region has the DNA TGCAGCTCAGTTACCTCTGGAAACACCATATATTTT. Its translation is CSSVTSGNTIYF.